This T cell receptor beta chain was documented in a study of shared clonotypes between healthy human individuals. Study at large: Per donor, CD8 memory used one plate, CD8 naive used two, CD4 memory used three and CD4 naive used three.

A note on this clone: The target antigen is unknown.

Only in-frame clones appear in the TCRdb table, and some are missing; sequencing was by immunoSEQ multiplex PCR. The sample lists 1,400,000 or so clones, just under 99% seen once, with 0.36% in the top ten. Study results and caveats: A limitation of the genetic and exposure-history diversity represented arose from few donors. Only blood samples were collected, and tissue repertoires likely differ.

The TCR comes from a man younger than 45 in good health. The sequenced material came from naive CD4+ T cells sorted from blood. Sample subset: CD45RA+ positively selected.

This chain's CDR3 is CASSERDRFYGYTF. The CDR3 DNA follows: TGTGCCAGCAGTGAAAGGGACAGGTTCTATGGCTACACCTTC. The V gene is TRBV25-1, the J gene TRBJ1-2; 8 bases align to TRBD1. V lost 2 bases and J lost 4; bases outside the gene matches: 3. The CDR3 contains 14 residues. The V gene's germline CDR1 is MGHDK and CDR2 SYGVNS.